This TCR beta chain was profiled in a study of control samples from healthy donors and cancer patients. Assay: immunoSEQ multiplex PCR; the TCRdb copy retains only in-frame clones and omits some. The sample lists approximately 130,000 clones, 80% to 90% occurring once. The clonotype was recovered from a man aged 40-55 years in good health. The sample was blood.

Written as DNA, the CDR3 is TGTGCCAGCAGCGATACACAGGGACCCTATGGCTACACCTTC. Encoded protein: CASSDTQGPYGYTF. The rearrangement joins TRBV7-9 to TRBJ1-2, with TRBD1 as a possible D gene (6 bases). With 5 bases removed from V and 4 bases from J, the gap between germline ends came to 14 bases. The CDR3 runs to 14 residues. CDR1 SEHNR and CDR2 FQNEAQ come from the germline V gene (reference sequence).